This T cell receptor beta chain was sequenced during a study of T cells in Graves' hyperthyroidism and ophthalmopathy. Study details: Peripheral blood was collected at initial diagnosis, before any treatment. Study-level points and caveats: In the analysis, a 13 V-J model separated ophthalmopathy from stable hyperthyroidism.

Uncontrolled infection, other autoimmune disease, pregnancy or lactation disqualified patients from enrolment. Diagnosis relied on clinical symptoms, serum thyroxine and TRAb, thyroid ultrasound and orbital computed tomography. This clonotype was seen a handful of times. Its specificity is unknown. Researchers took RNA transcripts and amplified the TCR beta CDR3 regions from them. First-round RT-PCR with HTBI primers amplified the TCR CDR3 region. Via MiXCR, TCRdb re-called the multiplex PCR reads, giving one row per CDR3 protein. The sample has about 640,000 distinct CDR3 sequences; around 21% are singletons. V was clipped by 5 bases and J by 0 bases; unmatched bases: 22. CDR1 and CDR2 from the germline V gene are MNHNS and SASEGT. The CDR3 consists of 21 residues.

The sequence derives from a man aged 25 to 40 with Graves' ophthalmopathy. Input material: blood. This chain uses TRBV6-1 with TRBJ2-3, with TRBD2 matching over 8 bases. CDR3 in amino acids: CASSFGDRKNSGIPSTDTQYF. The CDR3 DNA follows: TGTGCCAGCAGTTTCGGAGACAGAAAGAATAGCGGGATACCTAGCACAGATACGCAGTATTTT.